A selection of T cell receptor beta chains follows, all from one sample in a study of PD-L1 blockade in urothelial cancer. Libraries were prepared by immunoSEQ multiplex PCR; TCRdb keeps only in-frame clonotypes and omits some of them. The data show more than 30,000 clones, around 80% seen once. This specimen consisted of PBMCs, obtained around atezolizumab (anti-PD-L1) treatment. These receptor sequences come from a man between 60 and 75 years old with urothelial cancer. The CDR3 runs from the conserved cysteine through the conserved F or W. The order of the fields is D gene, V gene, clone size, J gene, CDR3 DNA, CDR3 protein. A D gene is named only where the DNA matches it firmly. Clone size is not always given. Where it is, it says once, few, many or a class for expanded clones.

NA,TRBV7-7,NA,TRBJ2-7,TGTGCTAGCAGCCCACAGGGTGCGGGCGAGCAGTACTTC,CASSPQGAGEQYF
NA,TRBV5-1,NA,TRBJ2-3,TGCGCCAGCAGCTTGTCGGCGGGAATCACAGATACGCAGTATTTT,CASSLSAGITDTQYF
TRBD1,TRBV19,NA,TRBJ1-1,TGTGCCAGTATTGGGACAGACGGAGCTTTCTTT,CASIGTDGAFF
NA,TRBV27,NA,TRBJ1-5,TGTGCCAGCAGTTTAGAGCAGGGGCGCAATCAGCCCCAGCATTTT,CASSLEQGRNQPQHF
TRBD2,TRBV7-2,NA,TRBJ2-3,TGTGCCAGCAGCTTTACTAGCGGTAGCACAGATACGCAGTATTTT,CASSFTSGSTDTQYF
TRBD1,TRBV7-8,NA,TRBJ2-7,TGTGCCAGCGGGGGACAGGTGCCCTACGAGCAGTACTTC,CASGGQVPYEQYF
NA,TRBV2,NA,TRBJ1-5,TGTGCCAGCAGTGTTCGGGGGGCGAATCAGCCCCAGCATTTT,CASSVRGANQPQHF
TRBD2,TRBV4-2,NA,TRBJ2-1,TGTGCCAGCAGCCAAGATCGGGGGACTAGCTTGAGGAATGAGCAGTTCTTC,CASSQDRGTSLRNEQFF
NA,TRBV2,NA,TRBJ2-3,TGTGCCAGCAAGCCCCAGGGGGGTAGCACAGATACGCAGTATTTT,CASKPQGGSTDTQYF
TRBD2,TRBV27,few,TRBJ2-1,TGTGCCAGCAGTTTATTACTAGCGGGGTCGGGGTCCTACAATGAGCAGTTCTTC,CASSLLLAGSGSYNEQFF
TRBD2,TRBV27,NA,TRBJ2-7,TGTGCCAGCAGTTTACGCGGGAGTTTTACGTACGAGCAGTACTTC,CASSLRGSFTYEQYF
NA,TRBV5-5,once,TRBJ2-6,TGTGCCAGCAGCCCCACAGGGAGCTCTGGGGCCAACGTCCTGACTTTC,CASSPTGSSGANVLTF
NA,TRBV2,NA,TRBJ2-2,TGTGCCAGCACCAGGGCGAACACCGGGGAGCTGTTTTTT,CASTRANTGELFF
NA,TRBV7-2,NA,TRBJ1-2,TGTGCCAGCAGCTTATGGATGGGAGGGTCGGGTGGCTACACCTTC,CASSLWMGGSGGYTF
NA,TRBV6-5,NA,TRBJ1-3,TGTGCCAGCATCGGAGGCGGAAACACCATATATTTT,CASIGGGNTIYF
NA,TRBV14,NA,TRBJ1-6,TGTGCCAGCAGCCCCCGACAGGTTTCACCCCTCCACTTT,CASSPRQVSPLHF
TRBD1,TRBV27,NA,TRBJ2-1,TGTGCCAGCAGTTCCCGGGACAGACTATTCAATGAGCAGTTCTTC,CASSSRDRLFNEQFF
TRBD2,TRBV7-9,few,TRBJ2-5,TGTGCCAGCAGCCTTACTACTAGCGGGGGAGAGACCCAGTACTTC,CASSLTTSGGETQYF
TRBD2,TRBV5-4,NA,TRBJ2-6,TGTGCCAGCGCTGGGGGACTAGCGGGAGTTGGCTCTGGGGCCAACGTCCTGACTTTC,CASAGGLAGVGSGANVLTF
TRBD2,TRBV2,NA,TRBJ2-1,TGTGCCAGCAGTCCGATACTAGCGGGATCGTACAATGAGCAGTTCTTC,CASSPILAGSYNEQFF
NA,TRBV9,NA,TRBJ2-3,TGTGCCAGCAGCGTAGAACGAGTAACGAATACGCAGTATTTT,CASSVERVTNTQYF
TRBD2,TRBV28,NA,TRBJ2-3,TGTGCCAGCAGTCTAGCGGTGTTCGGCACAGATACGCAGTATTTT,CASSLAVFGTDTQYF
TRBD1,TRBV5-6,NA,TRBJ1-1,TGTGCCAGCAGCTTGACAGGGGGCTACACTGAAGCTTTCTTT,CASSLTGGYTEAFF
TRBD1,TRBV19,NA,TRBJ2-6,TGTGCCAGTAGGCGAACTCCCGGGACAGGGGGCGCATTTGGGGCCAACGTCCTGACTTTC,CASRRTPGTGGAFGANVLTF
NA,TRBV28,NA,TRBJ2-2,TGTGCCAGCAGTTTATCAGGCAGGACCGGGGAGCTGTTTTTT,CASSLSGRTGELFF
TRBD1,TRBV2,NA,TRBJ1-5,TGTGCCAGCAGTCAAGGACTGACAGGGAGGCAGCCCCAGCATTTT,CASSQGLTGRQPQHF
NA,TRBV2,NA,TRBJ1-2,TGTGCCAGCAGCGCCGGGGGGGACTATGGCTACACCTTC,CASSAGGDYGYTF
TRBD2,TRBV14,NA,TRBJ2-3,TGTGCCAGCAGCCAAGGGGACTATAGCACAGATACGCAGTATTTT,CASSQGDYSTDTQYF
TRBD2,TRBV7-9,NA,TRBJ2-5,TGTGCCAGCAGCTCGATCCCGGGACTAGCCCCATCAGAGACCCAGTACTTC,CASSSIPGLAPSETQYF
NA,TRBV7-2,NA,TRBJ1-6,TGTGCCAGCAGCTTAGGGCCGGGGGGCTATAATTCACCCCTCCACTTT,CASSLGPGGYNSPLHF
TRBD2,TRBV28,many,TRBJ2-3,TGTGCCAGCAGTTTAAACGGGGGGGCAACAGATACGCAGTATTTT,CASSLNGGATDTQYF
NA,TRBV6-5,NA,TRBJ1-4,TGTGCCAGCAGTTCCCGGGGAGGAGGAGAAAAACTGTTTTTT,CASSSRGGGEKLFF
TRBD1,TRBV5-6,few,TRBJ1-2,TGTGCCAGCAGCAGGGGGCCAGGGGGCGATGGCTACACCTTC,CASSRGPGGDGYTF
TRBD2,TRBV29-1,NA,TRBJ2-5,TGCAGCGTTGCTGTCCCGGGACTAGCGGGAGGGCGGCAAGAGACCCAGTACTTC,CSVAVPGLAGGRQETQYF
NA,TRBV2,few,TRBJ1-1,TGTGCCAGCAGTGAAGGCAGTCGGGGGACTGAAGCTTTCTTT,CASSEGSRGTEAFF
NA,TRBV28,NA,TRBJ2-5,TGTGCCAGCGGCCGACAGGTTGAACAAGAGACCCAGTACTTC,CASGRQVEQETQYF
NA,TRBV6-6,NA,TRBJ1-2,TGTGCCAGCAGTTACTCGGGGGCGTGGGATATTGGCTACACCTTC,CASSYSGAWDIGYTF
TRBD1,TRBV6-6,few,TRBJ1-5,TGTGCCAGCAGTCGTGGACAGGAGGGTCAGCCCCAGCATTTT,CASSRGQEGQPQHF
TRBD1,TRBV6-1,few,TRBJ1-4,TGTGCCAGCAGTGTGGGACAGGGGAATGAAAAACTGTTTTTT,CASSVGQGNEKLFF
TRBD1,TRBV29-1,once,TRBJ1-2,TGCAGCGTTGGATTCGGGACAGGGAATGGCTACACCTTC,CSVGFGTGNGYTF
NA,TRBV4-1,NA,TRBJ1-6,TGCGCCAGCAGCCAAGAGGGGATGGGAGCCTATAATTCACCCCTCCACTTT,CASSQEGMGAYNSPLHF
TRBD2,TRBV25-1,NA,TRBJ2-7,TGTGCCAGCAGTCCTATGGCCGGGACTAGCGGGAGTAGCGAGCAGTACTTC,CASSPMAGTSGSSEQYF
NA,TRBV10-3,NA,TRBJ1-2,TGTGCCATCAAGGACACAGGGTTAAATGGCTACACCTTC,CAIKDTGLNGYTF
NA,TRBV21-1,few,TRBJ1-1,TGTGCCAGCAGCAGCCGGGACTTGAACACTGAAGCTTTCTTT,CASSSRDLNTEAFF
TRBD2,TRBV20-1,NA,TRBJ2-3,TGCAGTGCTAGAGACGGCGGGAGGCAGTATTTT,CSARDGGRQYF
NA,TRBV11-2,NA,TRBJ2-1,TGTGCCAGCAGCCCTAGGTGGGGAAGGACAGACAATGAGCAGTTCTTC,CASSPRWGRTDNEQFF
TRBD1,TRBV4-1,NA,TRBJ2-7,TGCGCCAGCAGCCGGACGGGACAGCGCGAGCAGTACTTC,CASSRTGQREQYF